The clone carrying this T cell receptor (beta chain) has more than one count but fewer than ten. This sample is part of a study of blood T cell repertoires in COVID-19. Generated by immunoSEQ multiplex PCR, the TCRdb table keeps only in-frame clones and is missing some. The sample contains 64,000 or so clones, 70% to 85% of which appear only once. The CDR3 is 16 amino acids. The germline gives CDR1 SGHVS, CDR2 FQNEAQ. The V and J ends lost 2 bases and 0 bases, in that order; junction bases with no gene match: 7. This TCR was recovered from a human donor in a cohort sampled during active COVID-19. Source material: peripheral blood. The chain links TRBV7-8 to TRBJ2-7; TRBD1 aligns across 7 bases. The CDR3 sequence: CASSLNPGQSSYEQYF. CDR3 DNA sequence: TGTGCCAGCAGCTTAAATCCGGGACAGTCCTCCTACGAGCAGTACTTC.